The entry below describes one T cell receptor (beta chain). What it binds is unknown. The entry originates in a study of cytomegalovirus exposure and HLA in healthy donors. Study findings and constraints: A link between a missense DCLRE1C variant and TCR beta V- and J-gene trimming emerged from a later analysis. The authors confirmed in vitro that three CMV-associated chains were specific for CMV antigens.

Both 60 Vbeta primers and 13 Jbeta primers went into the PCR. The protocol was immunoSEQ multiplex PCR, while the TCRdb copy is restricted to in-frame clones and leaves out a portion. The sample includes nearly 200,000 clones, around 75% of them seen just once. The clonotype comes from a male donor in good health and CMV-seropositive. Sequenced material: PBMCs.

The CDR3 sequence is CAIKQGFDTGELFF. CDR3 DNA sequence: TGTGCCATCAAACAGGGGTTCGACACCGGGGAGCTGTTTTTT. This rearrangement joins TRBV10-3 to TRBJ2-2; the match to TRBD1 covers 7 bases. The length of the CDR3 is 14 residues. J was trimmed by 3 bases and V by 7 bases; bases with no gene match: 5. Germline V gene lookup returns CDR1 ENHRY and CDR2 SYGVKD.